The next 8 T cell receptor beta chains were all read from a single sample in a study of blood T cell repertoires in COVID-19. Using immunoSEQ multiplex PCR, the repertoire was profiled, and TCRdb retains in-frame clones only, with some absent. This table holds under 350,000 clones, more than 75% found once. Specimen: peripheral blood. All receptors derive from an older man with acute or convalescent COVID-19.

V gene TRBV9 combines with J gene TRBJ1-2; D is uncertain. Trimming shortened V by 0 bases and J by 7 bases, and 19 bases separated the two germline ends. The CDR3 runs to 16 residues. CDR1 and CDR2 from the germline V gene are SGDLS and YYNGEE. The CDR3 region has the DNA TGTGCCAGCAGCGTAGCGACGGCGGGCTTGAAGTCTGGCTACACCTTC. Encoded protein: CASSVATAGLKSGYTF. Variable domain in full (rest from reference TRBV9 and TRBJ1-2): DSGVTQTPKHLITATGQRVTLRCSPRSGDLSVYWYQQSLDQGLQFLIQYYNGEERAKGNILERFSAQQFPDLHSELNLSSLELGDSALYFCASSVATAGLKSGYTFGSGTRLTVV.

J is TRBJ1-4 and V is TRBV4-3; a possible D gene is TRBD1 (6 bases). The V and J ends lost 4 bases and 8 bases respectively, with 17 bases between them. This CDR3 region has 15 residues. Germline CDR1 is LGHNA and CDR2 is YSLEER. CDR3 sequence reads: CASSLAGANQEKLFF. The CDR3 coding sequence is TGCGCCAGCAGCCTGGCAGGGGCGAATCAAGAAAAACTGTTTTTT.

A few counts support this clone. CDR3 region: CASSQAGTGQGYTF. CDR3 DNA: TGTGCCAGCAGCCAAGCCGGGACAGGGCAAGGCTACACCTTC. J is TRBJ1-2 and V is TRBV4-2, with TRBD1 identical over 9 bases. The germline gives CDR1 LGHNA, CDR2 YNFKEQ. The CDR3 is made up of 14 amino acids. V trimming: 1 base; J trimming: 8 bases; junction bases outside the gene matches: 5.

The genes are TRBV7-2 and TRBJ2-1; D is undetermined. Germline CDR1 and CDR2: SGHTA and FQGNSA. The CDR3 is made up of 12 amino acids. Trimming shortened V by 5 bases and J by 9 bases, and 11 bases separated the two germline ends. The CDR3 sequence: CASSREVGEQFF. The CDR3, as DNA: TGTGCCAGCAGCCGAGAGGTGGGTGAGCAGTTCTTC.

This chain connects TRBV21-1 to TRBJ1-2; TRBD1 reflects the table's D call only, with no check against the DNA. TRBV21-1 is a pseudogene. This CDR3 has 16 amino acids. The CDR3 nucleotides are TGTGCCAGCAGCGATAGAAAGGGACAGGGGGTCCATGGCTACACCTTC. Its translation is CASSDRKGQGVHGYTF.

The chain joins TRBV6-5 to TRBJ1-1, with a tentative D call TRBD1 (6 bases). Between the trimmed V and J ends, which lost 2 bases and 3 bases, there was a span of 13 bases. Germline CDR1 MNHEY, CDR2 SVGAGI. The CDR3 runs 15 residues. The CDR3 sequence is CASSYNGGLDTEAFF. The CDR3 nucleotides are TGTGCCAGCAGTTACAACGGGGGGCTGGACACTGAAGCTTTCTTT.

This chain joins TRBV5-1 and TRBJ2-6; D not certain. Per the germline V gene, CDR1 is SGHRS and CDR2 is YFSETQ. The germline V and J ends were trimmed by 0 bases and 3 bases, with 13 bases remaining between them. This CDR3 is built from 17 residues. CDR3 nucleotide sequence: TGCGCCAGCAGCTTGGGTCCAGGCCTTCGTGGGGCCAACGTCCTGACTTTC. Its translation: CASSLGPGLRGANVLTF.

V gene TRBV19 combines with J gene TRBJ1-2, with a weak D call TRBD1 (6 bases). Germline values: CDR1 LNHDA, CDR2 SQIVND (reference sequence). Trimming pared 4 bases from V and 5 bases from J, leaving 14 bases between. The CDR3 is 14 residues long. CDR3 in amino acids: CASSTSQGGYGYTF. The CDR3 region has the DNA TGTGCCAGTAGTACCTCACAGGGAGGGTATGGCTACACCTTC. The full variable domain, with the rest looked up from reference TRBV19 and TRBJ1-2, is DGGITQSPKYLFRKEGQNVTLSCEQNLNHDAMYWYRQDPGQGLRLIYYSQIVNDFQKGDIAEGYSVSREKKESFPLTVTSAQKNPTAFYLCASSTSQGGYGYTFGSGTRLTVV.